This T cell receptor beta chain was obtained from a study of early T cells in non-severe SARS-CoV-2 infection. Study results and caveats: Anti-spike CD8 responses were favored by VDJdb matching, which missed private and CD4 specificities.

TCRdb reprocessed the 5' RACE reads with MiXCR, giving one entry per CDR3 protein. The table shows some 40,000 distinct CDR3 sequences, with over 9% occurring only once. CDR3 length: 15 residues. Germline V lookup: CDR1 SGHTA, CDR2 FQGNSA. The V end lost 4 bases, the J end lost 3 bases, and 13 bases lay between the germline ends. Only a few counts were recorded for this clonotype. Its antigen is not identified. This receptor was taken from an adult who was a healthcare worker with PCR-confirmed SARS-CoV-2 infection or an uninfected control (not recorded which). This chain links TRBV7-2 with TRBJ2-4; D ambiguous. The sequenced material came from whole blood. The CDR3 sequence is CASSSTANYKNIQYF. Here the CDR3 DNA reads TGTGCCAGCAGCTCTACCGCAAACTACAAAAACATTCAGTACTTC.